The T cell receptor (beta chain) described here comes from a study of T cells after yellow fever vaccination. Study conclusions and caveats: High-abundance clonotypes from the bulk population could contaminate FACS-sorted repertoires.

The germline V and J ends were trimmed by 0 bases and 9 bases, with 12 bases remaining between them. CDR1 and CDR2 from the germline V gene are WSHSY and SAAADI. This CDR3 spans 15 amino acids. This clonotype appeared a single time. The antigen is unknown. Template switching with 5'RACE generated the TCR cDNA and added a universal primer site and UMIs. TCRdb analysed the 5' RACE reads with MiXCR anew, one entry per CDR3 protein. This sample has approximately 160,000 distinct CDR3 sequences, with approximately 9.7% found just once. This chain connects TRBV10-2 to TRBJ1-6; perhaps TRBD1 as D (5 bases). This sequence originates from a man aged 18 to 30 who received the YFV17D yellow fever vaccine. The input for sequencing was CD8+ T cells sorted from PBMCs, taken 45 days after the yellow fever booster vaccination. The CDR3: CASSESGDMGSPLHF. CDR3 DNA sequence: TGCGCCAGCAGTGAGTCGGGGGATATGGGTTCACCCCTCCACTTT.